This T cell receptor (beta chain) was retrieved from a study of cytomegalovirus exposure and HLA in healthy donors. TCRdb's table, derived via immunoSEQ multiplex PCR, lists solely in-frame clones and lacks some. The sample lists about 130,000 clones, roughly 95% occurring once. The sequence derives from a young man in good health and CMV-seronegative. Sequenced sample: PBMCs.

The CDR3 DNA reads TGTGCCAGCAAAGCTAGGACTGAAGCTTTCTTT. Its protein is CASKARTEAFF. V gene TRBV27 combines with J gene TRBJ1-1; D remains ambiguous. Germline V gene data show CDR1 as MNHEY and CDR2 as SMNVEV (reference sequence). The CDR3 contains 11 residues. Between the trimmed V and J ends, which lost 7 bases and 5 bases, there was a span of 8 bases.